A single T cell receptor beta chain is shown here with its context. The junction departs from germline at one end; a sequencing error may be responsible. This sample is part of a study of blood T cell repertoires in COVID-19. Looking at the study overall: Some COVID-19 samples were acute and others convalescent; all came from the United States, Italy and Spain. The analysed material was cDNA or gDNA that came from T cells, B-cell-depleted T cells, or PBMCs.

CDR1 and CDR2 (germline): MDHEN, SYDVKM. The CDR3 loop spans 12 amino acids. Per the original data handling: Cell counts per sample came from amplifying reference gene primers. The method was immunoSEQ multiplex PCR; TCRdb's version includes in-frame clones alone and lacks a portion of them. That table is the source of V, J and clone size, and D and trimming were worked out from the DNA. The repertoire includes roughly 46,000 clones, around 86% of them detected once, and approximately 15% sits in the top ten. This sequence originates from a human donor in a cohort sampled during active COVID-19. V usage is TRBV28 and J usage is TRBJ2-7, with D tentatively TRBD1 (5 bases). The source material was peripheral blood. CDR3 sequence: CASSLYQQGSQF. The CDR3 region has the DNA TGTGCCAGCAGTTTGTATCAGCAGGGATCCCAATTC.